The sequence of this T cell receptor (beta chain) was determined in a study of blood T cell repertoires in COVID-19. Sequencing was performed with immunoSEQ multiplex PCR; in TCRdb, only in-frame clones are kept and a portion is missing. Altogether 310,000 or so clones are present, about nine tenths being singletons, with the ten largest covering roughly a tenth. V dropped 2 bases and J dropped 9; count of bases not matched to a gene: 7. From germline, CDR1 is MRHNA and CDR2 SNTAGT. The CDR3 is 14 amino acids. V gene TRBV6-4 combines with J gene TRBJ2-1; TRBD2 aligns across 7 bases. Sequenced input: PBMCs or T cells enriched from blood (not recorded which). This receptor was obtained from a woman between 18 and 29 years old who had recovered from COVID-19. The CDR3 DNA sequence: TGTGCCAGCAGTGACGGACTAGTGTTCTCTGAGCAGTTCTTC. Translation gives CASSDGLVFSEQFF.